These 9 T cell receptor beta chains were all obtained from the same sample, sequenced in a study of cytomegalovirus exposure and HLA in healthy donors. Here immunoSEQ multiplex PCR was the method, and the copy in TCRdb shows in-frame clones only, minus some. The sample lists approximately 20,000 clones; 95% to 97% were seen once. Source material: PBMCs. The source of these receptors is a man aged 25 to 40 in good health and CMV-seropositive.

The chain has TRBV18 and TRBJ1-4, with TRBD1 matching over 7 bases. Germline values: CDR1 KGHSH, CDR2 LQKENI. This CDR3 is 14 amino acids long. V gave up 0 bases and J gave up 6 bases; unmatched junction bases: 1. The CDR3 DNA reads TGTGCCAGCTCACCACCGACAGGGTATGAAAAACTGTTTTTT. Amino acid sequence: CASSPPTGYEKLFF.

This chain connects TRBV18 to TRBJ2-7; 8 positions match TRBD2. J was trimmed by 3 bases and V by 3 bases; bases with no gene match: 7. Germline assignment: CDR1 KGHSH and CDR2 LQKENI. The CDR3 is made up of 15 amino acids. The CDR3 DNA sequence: TGTGCCAGCTCACCTGGCGGGAGGCATCTCTACGAGCAGTACTTC. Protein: CASSPGGRHLYEQYF.

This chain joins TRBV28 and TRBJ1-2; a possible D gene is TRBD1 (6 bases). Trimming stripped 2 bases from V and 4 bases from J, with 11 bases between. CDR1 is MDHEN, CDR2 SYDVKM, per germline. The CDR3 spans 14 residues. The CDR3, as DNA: TGTGCCAGCAGTTTAGCAGGGGTGGGCTATGGCTACACCTTC. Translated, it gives CASSLAGVGYGYTF.

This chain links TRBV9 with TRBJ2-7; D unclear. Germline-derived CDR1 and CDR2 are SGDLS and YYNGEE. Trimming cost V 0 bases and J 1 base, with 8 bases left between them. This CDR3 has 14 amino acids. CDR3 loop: CASSVEKRSYEQYF. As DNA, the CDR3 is TGTGCCAGCAGCGTAGAGAAGCGTTCCTACGAGCAGTACTTC.

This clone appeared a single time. The CDR3 region has the DNA TGTGCCAGCAGCTTGTATGAACTAGCGGGAGGGCCCTTTCAAGATACGCAGTATTTT. Translated: CASSLYELAGGPFQDTQYF. This chain links TRBV5-4 with TRBJ2-3, with 13 bases lining up with TRBD2. Trimming at V came to 1 base and at J to 5 bases, leaving 13 bases not matched to a gene. Germline values: CDR1 SGHNT, CDR2 YYREEE (reference sequence). This CDR3 comprises 19 residues. Full variable domain (remainder filled in from reference TRBV5-4 and TRBJ2-3): ETGVTQSPTHLIKTRGQQVTLRCSSQSGHNTVSWYQQALGQGPQFIFQYYREEENGRGNFPPRFSGLQFPNYSSELNVNALELDDSALYLCASSLYELAGGPFQDTQYFGPGTRLTVL.

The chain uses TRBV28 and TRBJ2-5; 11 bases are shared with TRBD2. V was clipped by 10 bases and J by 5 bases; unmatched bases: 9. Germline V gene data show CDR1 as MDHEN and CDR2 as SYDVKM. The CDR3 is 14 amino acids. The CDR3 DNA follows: TGTGCCACCAATAGCGGGAGGGGCGGGGAGACCCAGTACTTC. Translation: CATNSGRGGETQYF.

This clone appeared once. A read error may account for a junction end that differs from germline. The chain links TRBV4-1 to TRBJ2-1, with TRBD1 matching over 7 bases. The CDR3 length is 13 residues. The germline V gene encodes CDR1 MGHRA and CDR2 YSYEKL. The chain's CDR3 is CASSQEGGQSDLF. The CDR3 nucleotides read TGCGCCAGCAGCCAAGAAGGGGGACAGTCAGATCTCTTC.

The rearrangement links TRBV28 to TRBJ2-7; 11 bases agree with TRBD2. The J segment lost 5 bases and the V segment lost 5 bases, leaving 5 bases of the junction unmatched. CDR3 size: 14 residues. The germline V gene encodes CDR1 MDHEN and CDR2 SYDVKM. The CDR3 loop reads CASSLAGGSNEQYF. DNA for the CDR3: TGTGCCAGCAGTCTAGCGGGAGGTAGCAACGAGCAGTACTTC.

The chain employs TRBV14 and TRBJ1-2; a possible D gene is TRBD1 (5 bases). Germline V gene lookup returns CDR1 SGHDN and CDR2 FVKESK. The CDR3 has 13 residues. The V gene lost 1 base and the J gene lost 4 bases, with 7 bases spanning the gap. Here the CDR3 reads CASSQAGPYGYTF. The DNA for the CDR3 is TGTGCCAGCAGCCAAGCAGGGCCCTATGGCTACACCTTC. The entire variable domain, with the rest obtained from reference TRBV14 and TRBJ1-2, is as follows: EAGVTQFPSHSVIEKGQTVTLRCDPISGHDNLYWYRRVMGKEIKFLLHFVKESKQDESGMPNNRFLAERTGGTYSTLKVQPAELEDSGVYFCASSQAGPYGYTFGSGTRLTVV.